This T cell receptor beta chain came from a study of blood T cell repertoires in COVID-19. Study at large: Sources were T cells, B-cell-depleted T cells, or PBMCs; the material itself was cDNA or gDNA.

Seattle patient enrollment occurred during active infection, with longitudinal follow-up thereafter. V was cut by 0 bases and J by 0 bases, with 12 bases left in between. From germline, CDR1 is LGHNA and CDR2 YSLEER. The CDR3 covers 17 residues. Profiling relied on immunoSEQ multiplex PCR, and the TCRdb table lists in-frame clones only, not all of them. The sample has 65,000 to 90,000 clones; 75% to 90% are singletons. V is TRBV4-3 and J is TRBJ1-3; D uncertain. What was sequenced was peripheral blood. This clonotype was sampled from an elderly man with COVID-19, enrolled during active disease. The CDR3 DNA reads as TGCGCCAGCAGCCAAGACATCAACCACAGCTCTGGAAACACCATATATTTT. Residues: CASSQDINHSSGNTIYF.